This TCR beta chain was recovered during a study of cytomegalovirus exposure and HLA in healthy donors. The PCR was carried out with 60 Vbeta primers and 13 Jbeta primers. Assay used: immunoSEQ multiplex PCR; TCRdb lists only in-frame clones, some missing. Of fewer than 200,000 clones listed, about 13% were seen once; the top ten hold under 10%. Sequenced input: PBMCs. The clonotype was recovered from a man in his fifties in good health and CMV-seropositive.

CDR3 residues: CASSVGPRVNTEAFF. The CDR3 DNA reads TGTGCCAGCAGCGTAGGACCTCGGGTGAACACTGAAGCTTTCTTT. V and J are TRBV9 and TRBJ1-1; D unresolved. Germline V gives CDR1 SGDLS, CDR2 YYNGEE. V shed 0 bases and J shed 0 bases, with 9 bases lying between them. This CDR3 has 15 amino acids.